This T cell receptor (beta chain) originates from a study of molecular identifiers for immune sequencing clone quantification. Using its own MiXCR run on the PCR reads, TCRdb lists one record per CDR3 protein. Of about 640,000 distinct CDR3 sequences in the sample, 15% to 20% are singletons; the top ten hold roughly 0.83%. CDR1 and CDR2 (germline): SGHAT, FQNNGV. V was trimmed by 9 bases and J by 2 bases, leaving 12 bases between them. CDR3 length: 13 residues. This clonotype was counted ten times or more. Naive CD8 sequencing libraries were generated from approximately 20,000 to 1,000,000 sorted cells, with 10%, 30% or 50% RNA as input.

The sequence derives from a human donor in good health. Some libraries in this study had Jurkat cell RNA spiked in. The material sequenced was naive CD8+ T cells from blood, with Jurkat cell RNA spiked in. The subset denotes: FACS-sorted CD8+CD4-CCR7+CD45RA+ naive T cells. This chain joins TRBV11-2 and TRBJ2-3; D tentatively reads TRBD1 or TRBD2 (5 bases each). CDR3 DNA sequence: TGTGCCAGTTCCAGGGAGAACACAGATACGCAGTATTTT. It translates to CASSRENTDTQYF.